This TCR beta chain stems from a study of OX40 agonist ivuxolimab in advanced cancers. Whole-study context: Mean age 60 years, range roughly 23 to 79; roughly 82% male. Study findings and constraints: Some nonresponders also had low normalized T-cell clonal expansion.

Of note for this clone: What it binds is not known.

Autoimmune disease history or systemic immunosuppression disqualified patients. Drawing of blood for sampling happened at baseline, at cycle 4 day 1, and at cycle 7 day 1. The CDR3 runs 13 residues. Trimming stripped 5 bases from V and 8 bases from J, with 15 bases between. Germline V gene sequence: CDR1 MNHEY, CDR2 SMNVEV (reference sequence). Assay used: immunoSEQ multiplex PCR; TCRdb lists only in-frame clones, some missing. The sample contains around 84,000 clones, roughly 94% of which appear only once. The chain carries TRBV27 and TRBJ1-2, with a possible D match to TRBD1 (6 bases). This receptor was obtained from an adult with an advanced solid tumor such as melanoma, head and neck, liver or kidney cancer. Source: CD4+ or CD8+ T cells sorted from blood, taken in a trial of the OX40 agonist ivuxolimab. CDR3 region: CASSPSGGAGYTF. The CDR3 nucleotides read TGTGCCAGCAGTCCTTCGGGGGGCGCGGGCTACACCTTC.